A single sample gave rise to the 9 T cell receptor beta chains below, sequenced in a study of blood T cell repertoires in COVID-19. Sequenced by immunoSEQ multiplex PCR; TCRdb stores in-frame clones only, minus some. This sample has 120,000 to 150,000 clones; 80% to 90% occur once, and the top ten carry 35% to 40%. The sample was peripheral blood. The source of these receptors is a human donor in a cohort sampled during active COVID-19.

This clone was seen once. The chain is built from TRBV19 and TRBJ1-5; tentative D call: TRBD1 (6 bases). The CDR3 covers 15 residues. Between the trimmed V and J ends, which lost 1 base and 6 bases, there was a span of 13 bases. Per germline, CDR1 LNHDA and CDR2 SQIVND (reference sequence). For the CDR3, the DNA is TGTGCCAGTAGTATAGTTGGACAAGGGGGTCAGCCCCAGCATTTT. It codes for CASSIVGQGGQPQHF.

The chain couples TRBV6-5 to TRBJ1-1; D is uncertain. The V gene lost 5 bases and the J gene lost 5 bases, with 18 bases spanning the gap. CDR3 length: 15 amino acids. From germline, CDR1 is MNHEY and CDR2 SVGAGI. CDR3 sequence (DNA): TGTGCCAGCAGTCCCCATGACCGCGGCGGAACTGAAGCTTTCTTT. Translating gives CASSPHDRGGTEAFF.

Concerning this clone: Mismatch with germline at one junction end may stem from a read error. In nucleotides, the CDR3 is TGTGCTAGCAGCTTAGACAGGGGGCGGACGTCCCAGTACTTC. The encoded protein is CASSLDRGRTSQYF. This chain joins TRBV7-7 and TRBJ2-5; 10 nucleotides line up with TRBD1. The CDR3 sequence is 14 residues long. Germline CDR1 and CDR2: SSHAT and FNYEAQ (reference sequence).

This chain links TRBV30 with TRBJ1-2; D is possibly TRBD1 (5 bases). Trimming cost V 7 bases and J 8 bases, with 17 bases left between them. The CDR3 is 12 amino acids. Per the germline V gene, CDR1 is GTSNPN and CDR2 is SVGIG (reference sequence). The CDR3 region is CASRQGPEGYTF. The CDR3 nucleotides are TGTGCCTCCCGCCAGGGCCCCGAGGGCTACACCTTC.

The gene calls are TRBV7-2 and TRBJ1-4; 8 bases match TRBD1. The CDR3 covers 14 residues. After removal of 1 base from V and 5 bases from J, the junction contained 0 bases not matched to a gene. Germline assignment: CDR1 SGHTA and CDR2 FQGNSA. The CDR3 loop is CASSLGTGNEKLFF. The CDR3 region has the DNA TGTGCCAGCAGCTTAGGGACAGGGAATGAAAAACTGTTTTTT.

The chain uses TRBV28 and TRBJ2-1; D perhaps matches TRBD2 (6 bases). The CDR3 runs 14 residues. The V gene's germline CDR1 is MDHEN and CDR2 SYDVKM. Trimming cost V 8 bases and J 3 bases, with 14 bases left between them. The CDR3 bases are TGTGCCAGCGGTCTGGAGGGGTTCTACAATGAGCAGTTCTTC. Protein product: CASGLEGFYNEQFF. The full variable domain, completed using reference TRBV28 and TRBJ2-1, is DVKVTQSSRYLVKRTGEKVFLECVQDMDHENMFWYRQDPGLGLRLIYFSYDVKMKEKGDIPEGYSVSREKKERFSLILESASTNQTSMYLCASGLEGFYNEQFFGPGTRLTVL.

The chain joins TRBV19 to TRBJ1-5, with D possibly matching TRBD1 (5 bases). Germline loops: CDR1 LNHDA, CDR2 SQIVND (reference sequence). CDR3 size: 15 residues. V lost 3 bases, J lost 4 bases, and 13 bases lay in between. DNA for the CDR3: TGTGCCAGTAGTATGGGCAGGGCTGGAAATCAGCCCCAGCATTTT. It codes for CASSMGRAGNQPQHF.

This clone has only a few counts. The CDR3 region is CASSSSSNQPQHF. In DNA form, the CDR3 reads TGTGCCAGCAGCTCCTCCAGCAATCAGCCCCAGCATTTT. The chain links TRBV5-5 to TRBJ1-5; no firm D call. The CDR3 loop spans 13 amino acids. The germline V gene has CDR1 SGHKS and CDR2 YYEKEE (reference sequence). The germline V and J ends were trimmed by 3 bases and 1 base, with 5 bases remaining between them.

The chain employs TRBV9 and TRBJ2-7, with 8 bases lining up with TRBD2. V shed 2 bases, J shed 0 bases, and the junction held 7 bases outside the gene matches. CDR1 SGDLS and CDR2 YYNGEE come from the germline V gene. The CDR3 spans 16 residues. CDR3 DNA: TGTGCCAGCAGCGTGGAAGGGAGCGGGAGCTCCTACGAGCAGTACTTC. This encodes CASSVEGSGSSYEQYF.